A single sample is the source of the 21 T cell receptor beta chains below, sequenced in a study of blood T cell repertoires in COVID-19. Libraries were prepared by immunoSEQ multiplex PCR; TCRdb keeps only in-frame clonotypes and omits some of them. The sample carries 200,000 to 250,000 clones, about 84% recorded once. Specimen: PBMCs or T cells enriched from blood (not recorded which). The receptors derive from a woman aged 45-65 years who had recovered from COVID-19.

This clone was seen more than once but under ten times. The chain employs TRBV5-6 and TRBJ1-1, with 8 bases fitting TRBD1. Germline V CDR1 and CDR2: SGHDT, YYEEEE. CDR3 size: 15 residues. The ends lost 4 bases at V and 5 bases at J; junction bases unmatched: 10. The CDR3 bases are TGTGCCAGCAGCCCGGACAGGGTAAGTGGAACTGAAGCTTTCTTT. Protein sequence: CASSPDRVSGTEAFF. The full variable domain, completed using reference TRBV5-6 and TRBJ1-1, is DAGVTQSPTHLIKTRGQQVTLRCSPKSGHDTVSWYQQALGQGPQFIFQYYEEEERQRGNFPDRFSGHQFPNYSSELNVNALLLGDSALYLCASSPDRVSGTEAFFGQGTRLTVV.

J is TRBJ1-6 and V is TRBV27; 9 bases are shared with TRBD1. The germline gives CDR1 MNHEY, CDR2 SMNVEV (reference sequence). The junction had 7 bases not matched to a gene; V was cut back by 6 bases and J by 10 bases. This CDR3 is built from 14 residues. CDR3 loop: CASSRDREGSPLHF. CDR3 in DNA: TGTGCCAGCAGCCGGGACAGGGAGGGCTCACCCCTCCACTTT.

Comments on this clone: Other DNA sequences in this sample translate to the same CDR3. The chain uses TRBV18 and TRBJ1-1, with 8 positions matching TRBD1. The CDR3 length is 14 residues. With 6 bases clipped from V and 1 base from J, the junction kept 4 bases outside the gene matches. Germline loops: CDR1 KGHSH, CDR2 LQKENI. CDR3 protein: CASSLGTGNTEAFF. The CDR3 bases are TGTGCCAGCTCTCTAGGGACAGGGAACACTGAAGCTTTCTTT.

The chain uses TRBV3-1 (or the pseudogene TRBV3-2) and TRBJ1-3, with D perhaps TRBD1 (5 bases). The CDR3 is 19 amino acids. Germline V gives CDR1 LGHDT, CDR2 YNNKEL (reference sequence). With 1 base removed from V and 0 bases from J, the gap between germline ends came to 19 bases. CDR3 DNA sequence: TGTGCCAGCAGCCAAGGGCCGTTGCTGGACACCGTCTCTGGAAACACCATATATTTT. It encodes CASSQGPLLDTVSGNTIYF.

The chain employs TRBV4-2 and TRBJ1-2, with D maybe TRBD1 (6 bases). The CDR3 spans 14 residues. CDR1 and CDR2 (germline): LGHNA, YNFKEQ. V dropped 2 bases and J dropped 6 bases, with 13 bases sitting between them. The CDR3 loop reads CASSQPGGENGYTF. CDR3 DNA sequence: TGTGCCAGCAGCCAACCTGGGGGCGAAAATGGCTACACCTTC.

The genes are TRBV19 and TRBJ1-2, with TRBD1 as a possible D gene (5 bases). Germline V gives CDR1 LNHDA, CDR2 SQIVND (reference sequence). This CDR3 comprises 14 residues. The V and J ends lost 4 bases and 4 bases respectively, with 13 bases between them. DNA of the CDR3: TGTGCCAGTAGTACCCCGGGGGGAGCCTATGGCTACACCTTC. This encodes CASSTPGGAYGYTF. Together with reference TRBV19 and TRBJ1-2, the CDR3 gives the full variable domain: DGGITQSPKYLFRKEGQNVTLSCEQNLNHDAMYWYRQDPGQGLRLIYYSQIVNDFQKGDIAEGYSVSREKKESFPLTVTSAQKNPTAFYLCASSTPGGAYGYTFGSGTRLTVV.

The gene calls are TRBV7-3 and TRBJ1-2, with 8 bases matching TRBD1. The V and J ends lost 5 bases and 6 bases, in that order; junction bases with no gene match: 11. The CDR3 is made up of 15 amino acids. CDR1 SGHTA and CDR2 FQGTGA come from the germline V gene. This CDR3 reads CASSLDRQGRNGYTF. CDR3 in DNA: TGTGCCAGCAGCCTAGACAGACAGGGGAGGAATGGCTACACCTTC.

This clone was detected a few times. The rearrangement links TRBV7-8 to TRBJ1-1; D is perhaps TRBD1 (5 bases). The CDR3 runs 15 residues. Trimming removed 1 base at V and 2 bases at J, with 11 bases between. Germline V gives CDR1 SGHVS, CDR2 FQNEAQ. The DNA of the CDR3 is TGTGCCAGCAGCTTAGTCCGGACACTTAACACTGAAGCTTTCTTT. It is translated as CASSLVRTLNTEAFF.

The chain carries TRBV5-1 and TRBJ1-6; no clear D. The CDR3 spans 14 residues. Germline V CDR1 and CDR2: SGHRS, YFSETQ. The ends were cut back, 1 base at V and 14 bases at J, with 16 bases in the middle. The CDR3 sequence is CASSLPGSLASLHF. In DNA form, the CDR3 reads TGCGCCAGCAGCTTGCCCGGATCTTTAGCCTCCCTCCACTTT.

The chain carries TRBV10-1 and TRBJ1-2, with D perhaps TRBD1 (6 bases). Trimming removed 3 bases from V and 7 bases from J, with 12 bases in between. Germline CDR1 is WNHNN and CDR2 is SYGVQD (reference sequence). This CDR3 contains 13 residues. The CDR3 sequence: CASSESGALGYTF. The CDR3 nucleotides read TGCGCCAGCAGTGAATCAGGGGCGCTTGGCTACACCTTC.

The chain uses TRBV28 and TRBJ1-3; D gene unclear. The CDR3 length is 15 residues. V was pared by 6 bases and J by 8 bases, with 20 bases between. Germline-derived CDR1 and CDR2 are MDHEN and SYDVKM. Here the CDR3 reads CASRSFPPPPDTIYF. In DNA form, the CDR3 reads TGTGCCAGCAGAAGTTTTCCCCCACCCCCGGACACCATATATTTT.

The rearrangement joins TRBV11-2 to TRBJ2-3, with D possibly being TRBD1 (5 bases). V gave up 7 bases and J gave up 4 bases, with 15 bases separating them. The CDR3 consists of 14 residues. Germline V gene data show CDR1 as SGHAT and CDR2 as FQNNGV. This chain's CDR3 is CASTQGYSSDTQYF. The DNA for the CDR3 is TGTGCCAGCACCCAGGGATATTCATCAGATACGCAGTATTTT. Looking up the rest from reference TRBV11-2 and TRBJ2-3 gives the full variable domain: EAGVAQSPRYKIIEKRQSVAFWCNPISGHATLYWYQQILGQGPKLLIQFQNNGVVDDSQLPKDRFSAERLKGVDSTLKIQPAKLEDSAVYLCASTQGYSSDTQYFGPGTRLTVL.

In its sample, this clone was seen once. This sequence joins TRBV28 and TRBJ2-2; no clear D gene. The ends were cut back, 2 bases at V and 2 bases at J, with 9 bases in the middle. Looked up from germline, CDR1 is MDHEN and CDR2 is SYDVKM. The CDR3 runs to 15 residues. In DNA form, the CDR3 reads TGTGCCAGCAGTTTAGGGCTCGCTAACACCGGGGAGCTGTTTTTT. Residues: CASSLGLANTGELFF.

The rearrangement uses TRBV28 and TRBJ1-5; TRBD1 is a possible D gene (6 bases). V lost 2 bases, J lost 7 bases, and 12 bases lay in between. Germline assignment: CDR1 MDHEN and CDR2 SYDVKM. The CDR3 spans 14 residues. The CDR3 spells CASSLQHRVQPQHF. The DNA of the CDR3 is TGTGCCAGCAGTTTACAGCACAGGGTACAGCCCCAGCATTTT.

This chain links TRBV20-1 with TRBJ1-2, with a weak D call TRBD1 (6 bases). The CDR3 contains 11 residues. Trimming shortened V by 6 bases and J by 6 bases, and 11 bases separated the two germline ends. Looked up from germline, CDR1 is DFQATT and CDR2 is SNEGSKA (reference sequence). The CDR3 loop reads CSAEQGHGYTF. In nucleotides, the CDR3 is TGCAGTGCGGAACAGGGTCATGGCTACACCTTC.

A remark on this clone: The sample contains more than one DNA sequence encoding this CDR3. This chain joins TRBV5-1 and TRBJ1-3; D possibly corresponds to TRBD1 (5 bases). Trimming took 0 bases from V and 0 from J, leaving 7 bases between them. The CDR3 spans 15 residues. Germline CDR1 reads SGHRS; CDR2 reads YFSETQ. The CDR3 region has the DNA TGCGCCAGCAGCTTGGCCGGGGGCTCTGGAAACACCATATATTTT. Translation: CASSLAGGSGNTIYF.

This chain uses TRBV5-4 with TRBJ2-3; unclear D gene. The germline V gene has CDR1 SGHNT and CDR2 YYREEE (reference sequence). The CDR3 is made up of 16 amino acids. The V end was cut by 0 bases, the J end by 4 bases, with 15 bases between. The CDR3 loop is CASSLAERSHADTQYF. DNA of the CDR3: TGTGCCAGCAGCTTGGCCGAGAGGTCTCACGCAGATACGCAGTATTTT.

This chain uses TRBV11-3 with TRBJ1-4, with TRBD1 identical over 10 bases. CDR1 is SGHNT and CDR2 is YENEEA in the germline V gene. V gave up 5 bases and J gave up 6 bases; unmatched junction bases: 6. The CDR3 totals 15 residues. The DNA of the CDR3 is TGTGCCAGCAGCCTCCGGGACAGGGGTGATGAAAAACTGTTTTTT. This codes for CASSLRDRGDEKLFF. Using reference TRBV11-3 and TRBJ1-4 for the parts outside the CDR3, the full variable domain is EAGVVQSPRYKIIEKKQPVAFWCNPISGHNTLYWYLQNLGQGPELLIRYENEEAVDDSQLPKDRFSAERLKGVDSTLKIQPAELGDSAVYLCASSLRDRGDEKLFFGSGTQLSVL.

CDR3 amino acids: CATSIGTGLGQPQHF. CDR3 nucleotides: TGTGCCACCAGCATCGGGACAGGGTTGGGTCAGCCCCAGCATTTT. The rearrangement uses TRBV15 and TRBJ1-5, with 9 nucleotides matching TRBD1. Trimming cost V 4 bases and J 6 bases; bases outside gene matches: 7. Germline assignment: CDR1 LNHNV and CDR2 YYDKDF (reference sequence). The CDR3 is 15 amino acids.

This clone has just one count. The V gene is TRBV7-6, the J gene TRBJ2-1, with TRBD1 identical over 8 bases. This CDR3 contains 16 residues. V was pared by 5 bases and J by 7 bases, with 13 bases of the junction left unmatched. Germline CDR1 is SGHVS and CDR2 is FNYEAQ. Here the CDR3 reads CASSKATQGAGNEQFF. The CDR3 DNA sequence: TGTGCCAGCAGCAAAGCAACCCAGGGGGCGGGTAATGAGCAGTTCTTC.

This sequence joins TRBV19 and TRBJ1-5; TRBD1 matches at 9 bases. Germline loops: CDR1 LNHDA, CDR2 SQIVND (reference sequence). Trimming cost V 4 bases and J 3 bases; bases outside gene matches: 7. The CDR3 length is 16 residues. CDR3 nucleotides: TGTGCCAGTAGTACAGGGACAGGGAGAAACAATCAGCCCCAGCATTTT. Its translation is CASSTGTGRNNQPQHF.